The 25 T cell receptor beta chains presented below share a single source sample, sequenced in a study of response to subunit inactivated influenza vaccine. TCRdb used MiXCR to reprocess the RT-PCR reads, holding one entry per CDR3 protein. The sample lists about 650,000 distinct CDR3 sequences, around 14% seen once, with roughly 10% in the top ten. The sample was PBMCs from blood, taken 11 to 12 days after vaccination. These receptor sequences come from a man in his fifties or sixties who received an inactivated influenza vaccine.

The chain combines TRBV6-1 with TRBJ1-5, with D maybe TRBD1 (6 bases). The germline CDR1 and CDR2 sequences are MNHNS and SASEGT. V was pared by 7 bases and J by 0 bases, with 22 bases between. The CDR3 has 18 residues. The CDR3 bases are TGTGCCAGCACTACTTGGGGGGGCACAGATTTTAGCAATCAGCCCCAGCATTTT. Translation gives CASTTWGGTDFSNQPQHF.

J is TRBJ2-7 and V is TRBV2, with 7 bases aligning to TRBD2. This CDR3 spans 10 amino acids. Trimming at V came to 7 bases and at J to 6 bases, leaving 0 bases not matched to a gene. Germline CDR1 is SNHLY and CDR2 is FYNNEI. The CDR3 DNA sequence: TGTGCCAGCACGGGGGGCGAGCAGTACTTC. Translation: CASTGGEQYF.

This clonotype was counted once. The chain is built from TRBV20-1 and TRBJ2-1; 13 bases match TRBD2. There are 14 residues in the CDR3. The germline CDR1 and CDR2 sequences are DFQATT and SNEGSKA (reference sequence). The ends lost 6 bases at V and 8 bases at J; junction bases unmatched: 7. The CDR3 here is CSALTSGRADEQFF. DNA for the CDR3: TGCAGTGCCCTAACTAGCGGGAGGGCCGATGAGCAGTTCTTC.

V usage is TRBV7-9 and J usage is TRBJ2-3, with D possibly matching TRBD1 (6 bases). The V gene lost 5 bases and the J gene lost 6 bases, with 18 bases spanning the gap. The CDR3 runs to 15 residues. Germline CDR1 is SEHNR and CDR2 is FQNEAQ (reference sequence). The CDR3 coding sequence is TGTGCCAGCAGCCTGCCACAGGGCCGAGGTGATACGCAGTATTTT. Protein: CASSLPQGRGDTQYF.

CDR3 amino acids: CASMRNGGATDTQYF. DNA for the CDR3: TGTGCCAGCATGAGAAACGGGGGGGCCACAGATACGCAGTATTTT. V gene TRBV2 combines with J gene TRBJ2-3; 8 positions match TRBD2. This CDR3 is 15 amino acids long. V dropped 7 bases and J dropped 2; count of bases not matched to a gene: 8. CDR1 SNHLY and CDR2 FYNNEI come from the germline V gene.

This clonotype has a handful of counts. DNA for the CDR3: TGCGCCAGCAAGCGGGGGATGGTTAGGGAGACCCAGTACTTC. Protein sequence: CASKRGMVRETQYF. The V gene is TRBV10-2, the J gene TRBJ2-5, with 8 bases fitting TRBD2. The CDR3 loop spans 14 amino acids. Germline CDR1 reads WSHSY; CDR2 reads SAAADI. The junction had 9 bases not matched to a gene; V was cut back by 7 bases and J by 5 bases.

This clonotype has more than one count but fewer than ten. This sequence joins TRBV7-3 and TRBJ2-3, with 8 bases fitting TRBD2. Germline lookup yields CDR1 SGHTA and CDR2 FQGTGA. The trim removed 0 bases at V and 0 bases at J, leaving 5 bases unmatched. This CDR3 has 17 amino acids. The CDR3 nucleotides are TGTGCCAGCAGCTTAACGGGGGTAGCGGGAAGCACAGATACGCAGTATTTT. Protein sequence: CASSLTGVAGSTDTQYF.

The rearrangement uses TRBV20-1 and TRBJ1-6, with a possible D match to TRBD1 (5 bases). The CDR3 sequence is 13 residues long. Germline CDR1 and CDR2: DFQATT and SNEGSKA (reference sequence). With 3 bases removed from V and 6 bases from J, the gap between germline ends came to 9 bases. CDR3 amino acids: CSASGDSNSPLHF. The CDR3 DNA sequence: TGCAGTGCTAGTGGTGACAGTAATTCACCCCTCCACTTT.

The V call is TRBV5-1, the J call TRBJ2-1; D is undetermined. Germline-derived CDR1 and CDR2 are SGHRS and YFSETQ. This CDR3 is built from 15 residues. Trimming left V 3 bases short and J 1 base short, with 11 bases between. Here the CDR3 reads CASSWMGSSYNEQFF. The CDR3 DNA reads as TGCGCCAGCAGCTGGATGGGTTCATCCTACAATGAGCAGTTCTTC.

This sequence joins TRBV7-8 and TRBJ1-5; unclear D gene. The ends were cut back, 1 base at V and 2 bases at J, with 15 bases in the middle. This CDR3 contains 17 residues. CDR1 is SGHVS and CDR2 is FQNEAQ in the germline V gene. As DNA, the CDR3 is TGTGCCAGCAGCTTAGTGGGTAGCAACGGACGCAATCAGCCCCAGCATTTT. Amino acids: CASSLVGSNGRNQPQHF.

This clonotype has only a few counts. The rearrangement links TRBV6-2 or TRBV6-3 to TRBJ2-1; TRBD2 matches 8 bases. Trimming took 7 bases from V and 8 from J; bases not matched to a gene: 10. In germline, CDR1 is MNHEY, CDR2 SVGEGT. CDR3 size: 14 residues. CDR3 bases: TGTGCCAGCAAGGTAGCGGGGAGATTCGATGAGCAGTTCTTC. It codes for CASKVAGRFDEQFF.

This clonotype was seen more than once but under ten times. The chain carries TRBV7-2 and TRBJ2-7, with TRBD2 matching over 7 bases. The CDR3 has 13 residues. In germline, CDR1 is SGHTA, CDR2 FQGNSA. The V gene end was trimmed by 3 bases and the J gene end by 7 bases; junction bases not matched to a gene: 6. CDR3 in DNA: TGTGCCAGCAGCTTCGCGGGGGTTCTGGAGCAGTACTTC. It is translated as CASSFAGVLEQYF. The complete variable domain, with remaining parts taken from reference TRBV7-2 and TRBJ2-7, reads GAGVSQSPSNKVTEKGKDVELRCDPISGHTALYWYRQSLGQGLEFLIYFQGNSAPDKSGLPSDRFSAERTGGSVSTLTIQRTQQEDSAVYLCASSFAGVLEQYFGPGTRLTVT.

In this sample, this clonotype turned up a few times. This rearrangement joins TRBV27 to TRBJ2-1, with 9 positions matching TRBD2. The V gene's germline CDR1 is MNHEY and CDR2 SMNVEV (reference sequence). This CDR3 is built from 15 residues. V dropped 2 bases and J dropped 4; count of bases not matched to a gene: 3. The CDR3 region is CASSLRAGGYNEQFF. CDR3 DNA: TGTGCCAGCAGTTTAAGAGCGGGAGGTTACAATGAGCAGTTCTTC.

In this sample, this clonotype turned up a few times. The chain uses TRBV6-2 or TRBV6-3 and TRBJ2-4; D call uncertain. Per the germline V gene, CDR1 is MNHEY and CDR2 is SVGEGT. The CDR3 is made up of 14 amino acids. V lost 2 bases, J lost 6 bases, and 11 bases lay in between. The CDR3 spells CASSYVGMGNIQYF. The CDR3 DNA reads as TGTGCCAGCAGTTACGTGGGGATGGGAAACATTCAGTACTTC.

The V and J genes are TRBV28 and TRBJ2-2; perhaps TRBD2 as D (5 bases). Germline V gene lookup returns CDR1 MDHEN and CDR2 SYDVKM. The CDR3 consists of 14 residues. The V and J ends lost 6 bases and 8 bases respectively, with 16 bases between them. The CDR3 DNA reads TGTGCCAGCAGGCCGCCCCCGAGGAGGGGGGAGCTGTTTTTT. It yields the protein CASRPPPRRGELFF.

This clonotype was recorded a few times. The chain couples TRBV24-1 to TRBJ2-5, with D perhaps matching TRBD1 (6 bases). The CDR3 runs to 14 residues. Germline CDR1 reads KGHDR; CDR2 reads SFDVKD. Trimming took off 3 bases at V and 3 bases at J, with 10 bases between the two ends. CDR3 DNA sequence: TGTGCCACCAGTGATGTGGACAGTGAAGAGACCCAGTACTTC. Its protein product is CATSDVDSEETQYF.

This clonotype came up once. J is TRBJ2-2 and V is TRBV6-2 or TRBV6-3; no firm D call. Trimming took off 0 bases at V and 9 bases at J, with 11 bases between the two ends. This CDR3 spans 14 amino acids. Germline V gene data show CDR1 as MNHEY and CDR2 as SVGEGT. CDR3 sequence: CASSYSMLVRELFF. In DNA form, the CDR3 reads TGTGCCAGCAGTTACTCGATGCTGGTTAGGGAGCTGTTTTTT.

The chain employs TRBV12-3 or TRBV12-4 and TRBJ1-5; no clear D gene. This CDR3 comprises 12 residues. V was shortened by 1 base and J by 6 bases, with 4 bases between the two germline ends. CDR3 sequence (DNA): TGTGCCAGCAGTTTAGACTTTCAGCCCCAGCATTTT. Translated, it gives CASSLDFQPQHF.

The chain links TRBV5-1 to TRBJ1-2; D gene uncertain. Germline assignment: CDR1 SGHRS and CDR2 YFSETQ. V lost 0 bases and J lost 3, with 15 bases in between. The CDR3 runs to 16 residues. CDR3 in amino acids: CASSLVSRSKDYGYTF. In DNA, the CDR3 is TGCGCCAGCAGCTTGGTTTCGAGAAGCAAGGACTATGGCTACACCTTC.

The V and J genes are TRBV5-1 and TRBJ2-5; 12 bases fit TRBD1. Germline lookup yields CDR1 SGHRS and CDR2 YFSETQ. The V and J ends lost 4 bases and 5 bases, in that order; junction bases with no gene match: 6. This CDR3 is built from 15 residues. The chain's CDR3 is CASSPGTGGMETQYF. As DNA, the CDR3 is TGCGCCAGCAGCCCTGGGACAGGGGGCATGGAGACCCAGTACTTC.

The rearrangement uses TRBV7-2 and TRBJ2-7, with D tentatively TRBD1 or TRBD2 (5 bases each). Germline V gene sequence: CDR1 SGHTA, CDR2 FQGNSA. The V and J ends lost 5 bases and 3 bases respectively, with 17 bases between them. The CDR3 is 15 amino acids. In DNA, the CDR3 is TGTGCCAGCAGCCCCGATCCGGGACGCGGCTACGAGCAGTACTTC. Amino acids: CASSPDPGRGYEQYF.

This clonotype was seen repeatedly, ten times or more. The V call is TRBV28, the J call TRBJ2-3, with 8 bases lining up with TRBD1. Germline V gene lookup returns CDR1 MDHEN and CDR2 SYDVKM. This CDR3 has 17 residues. V trimming: 5 bases; J trimming: 5 bases; junction bases outside the gene matches: 15. The CDR3: CASSEALGTGNQDTQYF. DNA of the CDR3: TGTGCCAGCAGTGAAGCCCTCGGGACAGGCAACCAAGATACGCAGTATTTT.

This clonotype was observed many times. The chain joins TRBV6-1 to TRBJ2-7; D may be TRBD1 (6 bases). Deletions cut 5 bases from V and 3 bases from J, with 20 bases between. The germline V gene has CDR1 MNHNS and CDR2 SASEGT. This CDR3 comprises 16 residues. CDR3 nucleotides: TGTGCCAGCAGTCCTTCAATGTGGGGACAAGACTACGAGCAGTACTTC. It yields the protein CASSPSMWGQDYEQYF.

The V call is TRBV24-1, the J call TRBJ2-2, with D unclear. This CDR3 has 16 amino acids. V lost 2 bases and J 3 bases, leaving 12 bases between the germline ends. The germline gives CDR1 KGHDR, CDR2 SFDVKD. Here the CDR3 reads CATSDYEMVHTGELFF. CDR3 nucleotide sequence: TGTGCCACCAGTGATTACGAGATGGTGCACACCGGGGAGCTGTTTTTT.

This clonotype has more than one count but fewer than ten. This sequence joins TRBV20-1 and TRBJ2-5; D unresolved. The germline V and J ends were trimmed by 6 bases and 1 base, with 18 bases remaining between them. Germline V gene data show CDR1 as DFQATT and CDR2 as SNEGSKA (reference sequence). The CDR3 loop spans 15 amino acids. As DNA, the CDR3 is TGCAGTGCGGCTAAATTGGGCAACTTCCAAGAGACCCAGTACTTC. Translating gives CSAAKLGNFQETQYF.